This TCR beta chain was identified during a study of cytomegalovirus exposure and HLA in healthy donors. The wider study: Caucasian-associated ancestry cluster membership applied to approximately 81% of approximately 400 genotyped donors.

PCR involved 60 Vbeta and 13 Jbeta primers. Profiling relied on immunoSEQ multiplex PCR, and the TCRdb table lists in-frame clones only, not all of them. The data hold about 130,000 clones, with around four fifths observed a single time. V was trimmed by 0 bases and J by 4 bases, leaving 11 bases between them. The CDR3 is made up of 14 amino acids. CDR1 SGHRS and CDR2 YFSETQ come from the germline V gene. In its sample, this clone was seen a few times. This receptor was taken from a human donor in good health. The gene calls are TRBV5-1 and TRBJ2-7, with D perhaps matching TRBD2 (6 bases). The sample comprised PBMCs. In DNA form, the CDR3 reads TGCGCCAGCAGCTTGGATCTAGCGCAGTACGAGCAGTACTTC. Protein sequence: CASSLDLAQYEQYF.